Listed here are 13 T cell receptor beta chains from one sample, sequenced in a study of cytomegalovirus exposure and HLA in healthy donors. Both 60 Vbeta primers and 13 Jbeta primers went into the PCR. Libraries were prepared by immunoSEQ multiplex PCR; TCRdb keeps only in-frame clonotypes and omits some of them. The repertoire includes 55,000 to 70,000 clones, 75% to 90% of them detected once, and 2% sits in the top ten. The specimen sequenced was PBMCs. The source of these receptors is a woman under 40 in good health and CMV-seronegative.

The J gene is TRBJ1-2, the V gene TRBV7-9; 8 nucleotides align to TRBD1. Germline V gene lookup returns CDR1 SEHNR and CDR2 FQNEAQ (reference sequence). The CDR3 contains 16 residues. The V and J ends lost 5 bases and 8 bases, in that order; junction bases with no gene match: 16. In DNA form, the CDR3 reads TGTGCCAGCAGCCCCAGTAAGGGCCGGACAGGGCAGGGCTACACCTTC. Translated, it gives CASSPSKGRTGQGYTF.

The genes are TRBV4-3 and TRBJ1-4; D is perhaps TRBD1 (5 bases). Trimming shortened V by 0 bases and J by 11 bases, and 13 bases separated the two germline ends. CDR1 is LGHNA and CDR2 is YSLEER in the germline V gene. The CDR3 extends over 14 amino acids. The CDR3 sequence is CASSQEREGRKLFF. Written as DNA, the CDR3 is TGCGCCAGCAGCCAAGAAAGGGAGGGGAGGAAACTGTTTTTT.

The J gene is TRBJ2-7, the V gene TRBV7-9, with D perhaps TRBD1 (6 bases). Germline-derived CDR1 and CDR2 are SEHNR and FQNEAQ (reference sequence). This CDR3 comprises 14 residues. Deletions cut 4 bases from V and 2 bases from J, with 12 bases between. The CDR3 protein is CASSSARGAYEQYF. The CDR3 DNA is TGTGCCAGCAGCTCGGCCAGGGGCGCCTACGAGCAGTACTTC.

The chain couples TRBV5-1 to TRBJ2-7; possible D gene TRBD1, 6 bases. CDR1 and CDR2 (germline): SGHRS, YFSETQ. Trimming cost V 4 bases and J 1 base, with 12 bases left between them. The CDR3 covers 14 residues. In nucleotides, the CDR3 is TGCGCCAGCAGCCCACAGGGTTGGTCCTACGAGCAGTACTTC. Protein: CASSPQGWSYEQYF. The full variable domain, in which reference TRBV5-1 and TRBJ2-7 provide the parts outside the CDR3, is KAGVTQTPRYLIKTRGQQVTLSCSPISGHRSVSWYQQTPGQGLQFLFEYFSETQRNKGNFPGRFSGRQFSNSRSEMNVSTLELGDSALYLCASSPQGWSYEQYFGPGTRLTVT.

The V gene is TRBV12-5, the J gene TRBJ2-5, with 7 positions matching TRBD1. This CDR3 spans 12 amino acids. Germline CDR1 and CDR2: LGHNT and FRNRAP. After removal of 8 bases from V and 3 bases from J, the junction contained 3 bases not matched to a gene. The CDR3 sequence is CASWDREETQYF. CDR3 DNA: TGTGCTAGTTGGGACAGAGAAGAGACCCAGTACTTC.

This clone turned up a few times. The chain employs TRBV6-5 and TRBJ1-1; 10 bases are shared with TRBD1. V lost 10 bases, J lost 10 bases, and 12 bases stayed unmatched. The V gene's germline CDR1 is MNHEY and CDR2 SVGAGI. The CDR3 is 13 amino acids. The CDR3 DNA reads as TGTGCCACCTCCGGGACAGGGGCACGGGGAGCTTTCTTT. Encoded protein: CATSGTGARGAFF.

The genes are TRBV2 and TRBJ1-2, with a possible D match to TRBD1 (6 bases). This CDR3 has 13 residues. V dropped 0 bases and J dropped 12 bases, with 14 bases sitting between them. Germline V CDR1 and CDR2: SNHLY, FYNNEI. This CDR3 is CASSEANRGGDTF. The CDR3 nucleotides read TGTGCCAGCAGTGAAGCAAACCGGGGGGGCGACACCTTC.

The rearrangement uses TRBV5-5 and TRBJ2-1; 8 positions agree with TRBD2. Losses at the gene ends were 4 bases for V and 4 bases for J; bases not matched to a gene: 10. CDR3 size: 16 residues. The germline V gene has CDR1 SGHKS and CDR2 YYEKEE (reference sequence). CDR3 sequence: CASSHLAGMGYNEQFF. The CDR3 nucleotides are TGTGCCAGCAGCCATCTAGCGGGCATGGGGTACAATGAGCAGTTCTTC.

This chain connects TRBV11-1 to TRBJ2-5; D gene unclear. The J call could be wrong; TRBJ2-7 is a better fit for the DNA end. Per the germline V gene, CDR1 is SGHAT and CDR2 is FQDESV (reference sequence). CDR3 length: 13 residues. As DNA, the CDR3 is TGTGCCAGCAGCTCTAGTTTGAGCTACGAGCAGTACTTC. Protein product: CASSSSLSYEQYF.

V and J are TRBV19 and TRBJ1-5; the match to TRBD1 covers 9 bases. The CDR3 is 16 amino acids. Germline V lookup: CDR1 LNHDA, CDR2 SQIVND (reference sequence). The V and J ends lost 1 base and 4 bases, in that order; junction bases with no gene match: 5. CDR3 sequence: CASSIATGGRNQPQHF. The CDR3 DNA follows: TGTGCCAGTAGTATAGCGACAGGGGGTAGGAATCAGCCCCAGCATTTT.

The genes are TRBV11-3 and TRBJ2-2; TRBD2 might be the D (6 bases). CDR3 length: 18 residues. Germline CDR1 reads SGHNT; CDR2 reads YENEEA. Trimming stripped 5 bases from V and 4 bases from J, with 23 bases between. The CDR3 protein is CASSPHLAAGTFTGELFF. The DNA for the CDR3 is TGTGCCAGCAGCCCCCACTTGGCGGCCGGGACTTTCACCGGGGAGCTGTTTTTT.

This chain links TRBV6-4 with TRBJ2-3; 10 nucleotides line up with TRBD1. Looked up from germline, CDR1 is MRHNA and CDR2 is SNTAGT. CDR3 length: 15 amino acids. J gave up 4 bases and V 6 bases, and 7 bases lay outside the gene matches. The CDR3 spells CASRTDRGPSDTQYF. CDR3 nucleotides: TGTGCCAGCAGAACAGACAGGGGGCCGTCAGATACGCAGTATTTT.

V usage is TRBV2 and J usage is TRBJ1-3; TRBD1 matches at 10 bases. The CDR3 totals 14 residues. Germline V lookup: CDR1 SNHLY, CDR2 FYNNEI. The V segment lost 6 bases and the J segment 4 bases; nucleotides outside the gene matches: 3. The DNA for the CDR3 is TGTGCCAGCAGGGACAGGGGGTTAGGAAACACCATATATTTT. Its translation: CASRDRGLGNTIYF.